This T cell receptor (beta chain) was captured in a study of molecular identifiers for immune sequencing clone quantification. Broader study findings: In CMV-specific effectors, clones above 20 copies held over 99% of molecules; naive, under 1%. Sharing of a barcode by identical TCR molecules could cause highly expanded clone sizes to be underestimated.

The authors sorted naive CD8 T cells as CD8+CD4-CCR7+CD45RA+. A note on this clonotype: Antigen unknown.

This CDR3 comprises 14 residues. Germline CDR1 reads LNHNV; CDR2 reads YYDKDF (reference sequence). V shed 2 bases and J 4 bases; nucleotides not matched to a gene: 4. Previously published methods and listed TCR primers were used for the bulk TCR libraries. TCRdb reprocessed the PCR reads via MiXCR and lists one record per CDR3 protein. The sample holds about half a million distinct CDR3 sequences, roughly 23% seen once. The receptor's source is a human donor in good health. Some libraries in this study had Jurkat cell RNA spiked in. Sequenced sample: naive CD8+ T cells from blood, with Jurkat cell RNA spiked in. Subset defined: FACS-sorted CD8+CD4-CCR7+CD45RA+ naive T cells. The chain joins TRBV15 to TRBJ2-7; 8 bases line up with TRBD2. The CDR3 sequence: CATSRSGSRYEQYF. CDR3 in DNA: TGTGCCACCAGCAGAAGCGGGAGCAGGTACGAGCAGTACTTC.